This entry concerns a single T cell receptor (beta chain). Unmatched junction bases numbered 7, after V lost 4 bases and J lost 6 bases. The CDR3 runs to 14 residues. Looked up from germline, CDR1 is SEHNR and CDR2 is FQNEAQ (reference sequence). Recovered participants had two consecutive negative NP/OP PCR tests, healthcare professional clearance, or symptom resolution. Using immunoSEQ multiplex PCR, the repertoire was profiled, and TCRdb retains in-frame clones only, with some absent. The table lists some 50,000 clones, about 85% of them singletons, with under 4% in the top ten. This record belongs to a study of blood T cell repertoires in COVID-19. Study context: The United States, Italy and Spain provided the acute and convalescent COVID-19 samples. The analysed material was cDNA or gDNA that came from T cells, B-cell-depleted T cells, or PBMCs.

The rearrangement joins TRBV7-9 to TRBJ1-1, with 8 nucleotides matching TRBD1. The specimen was PBMCs or T cells enriched from blood (not recorded which). The TCR comes from a woman aged 50 to 60 who had recovered from COVID-19. This CDR3 reads CASSSPGTGPEAFF. In DNA form, the CDR3 reads TGTGCCAGCAGCTCCCCCGGGACAGGCCCTGAAGCTTTCTTT.